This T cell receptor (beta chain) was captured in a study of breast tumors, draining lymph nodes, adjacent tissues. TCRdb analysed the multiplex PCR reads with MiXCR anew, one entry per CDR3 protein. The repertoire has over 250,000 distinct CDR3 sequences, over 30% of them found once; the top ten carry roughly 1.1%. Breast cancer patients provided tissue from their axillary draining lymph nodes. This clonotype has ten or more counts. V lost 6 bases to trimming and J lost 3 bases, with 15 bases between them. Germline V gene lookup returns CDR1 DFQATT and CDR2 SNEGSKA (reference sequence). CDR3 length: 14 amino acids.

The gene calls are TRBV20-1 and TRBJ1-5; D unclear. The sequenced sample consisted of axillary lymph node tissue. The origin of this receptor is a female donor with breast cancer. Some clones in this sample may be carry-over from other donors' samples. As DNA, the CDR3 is TGCAGTGCAAGGACTCCTTTCCTCAATCAGCCCCAGCATTTT. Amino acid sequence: CSARTPFLNQPQHF.